This T cell receptor beta chain originates from a study of cytomegalovirus exposure and HLA in healthy donors. General study results and limits: Owing to their indistinguishability, certain V segments, notably TRBV6-2 and TRBV6-3, were excluded. HLA alleles showed associations with some 15,000 TCR beta sequences in a later analysis, at a 0.05 false discovery rate. As a later analysis showed, a missense DCLRE1C variant was linked to trimming of TCR beta V- and J-genes.

As for this clone: The target antigen is unknown.

Use of 60 Vbeta and 13 Jbeta primers characterized the PCR. Sequenced by immunoSEQ multiplex PCR; TCRdb stores in-frame clones only, minus some. The profile covers about 110,000 clones, with more than 60% appearing a single time and 2% to 2.5% taken by the ten largest. CDR3 length equals 14 residues. Germline values: CDR1 MNHNS, CDR2 SASEGT. Trimming cost V 10 bases and J 5 bases, with 17 bases left between them. The TCR originated in a young man in good health and CMV-seronegative. The sample was PBMCs. The chain joins TRBV6-1 to TRBJ1-4; D unclear. This CDR3 is CATRGVGENEKLFF. CDR3 nucleotides: TGTGCCACCCGCGGAGTTGGGGAGAATGAAAAACTGTTTTTT.